What follows are 26 T cell receptor beta chains derived from one specimen sequenced in a study of T cells in localized non-small cell lung cancer. Sequencing was performed with immunoSEQ multiplex PCR; in TCRdb, only in-frame clones are kept and a portion is missing. Of some 13,000 clones in the sample, roughly 86% were seen once. The sequenced sample was peripheral blood, obtained before any cancer treatment. The receptors were sampled from an older male donor with stage III lung adenocarcinoma.

The chain links TRBV4-1 to TRBJ1-5, with 7 nucleotides matching TRBD1. Germline-derived CDR1 and CDR2 are MGHRA and YSYEKL. V was clipped by 1 base and J by 4 bases; unmatched bases: 13. CDR3 length: 18 amino acids. The CDR3 DNA sequence: TGCGCCAGCAGCCAAGGATTGATTATGGACAGGAGTAATCAGCCCCAGCATTTT. Its translation is CASSQGLIMDRSNQPQHF.

V usage is TRBV10-3 and J usage is TRBJ2-2, with TRBD2 identical over 8 bases. After removal of 6 bases from V and 1 base from J, the junction contained 7 bases not matched to a gene. Germline CDR1 and CDR2: ENHRY and SYGVKD. The CDR3 covers 16 residues. The CDR3 bases are TGTGCCATCAGCCCCCTGGCGGGAGGGAACACCGGGGAGCTGTTTTTT. This translates into CAISPLAGGNTGELFF.

The chain combines TRBV12-5 with TRBJ1-2, with TRBD1 matching over 7 bases. V lost 8 bases to trimming and J lost 4 bases; unmatched junction nucleotides: 7. Germline CDR1 LGHNT, CDR2 FRNRAP. The CDR3 is made up of 13 amino acids. The CDR3 reads CASIPTGIYGYTF. Here the CDR3 DNA reads TGTGCTAGTATCCCGACAGGGATCTATGGCTACACCTTC.

J is TRBJ2-7 and V is TRBV2; either TRBD1 or TRBD2 may fit D (5 bases each). Germline lookup yields CDR1 SNHLY and CDR2 FYNNEI. The V end lost 6 bases, the J end lost 3 bases, and 12 bases lay between the germline ends. This CDR3 spans 13 amino acids. CDR3 DNA sequence: TGTGCCAGCAGGCGGAGGACAAGCTACGAGCAGTACTTC. It encodes CASRRRTSYEQYF.

The rearrangement links TRBV7-2 to TRBJ1-6, with D uncertain. This CDR3 spans 14 amino acids. Germline V gives CDR1 SGHTA, CDR2 FQGNSA. Trimming took 4 bases from V and 13 from J, leaving 17 bases between them. The CDR3 DNA reads TGTGCCAGCAGCTCAGGACCGGGCAATGGGCCCCTCCACTTT. The encoded protein is CASSSGPGNGPLHF.

The V call is TRBV19, the J call TRBJ2-6; 9 bases agree with TRBD2. V was pared by 7 bases and J by 2 bases, with 12 bases of the junction left unmatched. The CDR3 runs 18 residues. Germline CDR1 reads LNHDA; CDR2 reads SQIVND (reference sequence). CDR3 region: CASTPSGRGGAGANVLTF. The CDR3 region has the DNA TGTGCCAGTACCCCCTCGGGGCGGGGGGGTGCTGGGGCCAACGTCCTGACTTTC.

The chain joins TRBV5-1 to TRBJ2-1; D gene ambiguous. The V end lost 0 bases, the J end lost 0 bases, and 10 bases lay between the germline ends. This CDR3 comprises 16 residues. CDR1 and CDR2 (germline): SGHRS, YFSETQ. CDR3 in DNA: TGCGCCAGCAGCTTGGAAGGGCTTGGCTCCTACAATGAGCAGTTCTTC. Encoded protein: CASSLEGLGSYNEQFF. The full variable domain, its missing parts supplied by reference TRBV5-1 and TRBJ2-1, is KAGVTQTPRYLIKTRGQQVTLSCSPISGHRSVSWYQQTPGQGLQFLFEYFSETQRNKGNFPGRFSGRQFSNSRSEMNVSTLELGDSALYLCASSLEGLGSYNEQFFGPGTRLTVL.

The V gene is TRBV5-1, the J gene TRBJ2-7; 7 bases are a match to TRBD1. This CDR3 region has 14 residues. The V gene's germline CDR1 is SGHRS and CDR2 YFSETQ. V lost 0 bases to trimming and J lost 2 bases; unmatched junction nucleotides: 2. CDR3 nucleotide sequence: TGCGCCAGCAGCTTGGCGGGACAGCCCTACGAGCAGTACTTC. This encodes CASSLAGQPYEQYF.

V gene TRBV14 combines with J gene TRBJ2-7; tentative D call: TRBD2 (8 bases). Germline CDR1 is SGHDN and CDR2 is FVKESK. The CDR3 length is 12 residues. The V end lost 11 bases, the J end lost 4 bases, and 15 bases lay between the germline ends. CDR3 sequence: CASGGGAYEQYF. The CDR3 nucleotides are TGTGCCTCGGGAGGGGGCGCATACGAGCAGTACTTC.

V is TRBV19 and J is TRBJ1-2, with 9 bases that match TRBD1. The CDR3 consists of 14 residues. V shed 5 bases, J shed 7 bases, and the junction held 8 bases outside the gene matches. Per the germline V gene, CDR1 is LNHDA and CDR2 is SQIVND (reference sequence). The CDR3 DNA reads as TGTGCCAGTAGTTTCCCGGGACAGGGTTTTGGCTACACCTTC. This translates into CASSFPGQGFGYTF.

This rearrangement joins TRBV4-2 to TRBJ1-5; no definite D call. In germline, CDR1 is LGHNA, CDR2 YNFKEQ. V lost 1 base to trimming and J lost 7 bases, with 8 bases between them. The CDR3 is made up of 13 amino acids. CDR3 in amino acids: CASSQAGSQPQHF. The CDR3 DNA reads TGTGCCAGCAGCCAAGCCGGATCGCAGCCCCAGCATTTT.

The V and J genes are TRBV28 and TRBJ2-7, with unresolved D. The CDR3 is 15 amino acids. The germline gives CDR1 MDHEN, CDR2 SYDVKM. Trimming stripped 5 bases from V and 2 bases from J, with 16 bases between. CDR3 DNA: TGTGCCAGCAGTCCCCCAGGAGTGGGTGCCTACGAGCAGTACTTC. Translation gives CASSPPGVGAYEQYF.

CDR3 sequence reads: CASSAFPYGDTIYF. In nucleotides, the CDR3 is TGTGCCAGCAGCGCGTTCCCCTATGGGGACACCATATATTTT. The chain couples TRBV25-1 to TRBJ1-3, with D hard to call. Germline loops: CDR1 MGHDK, CDR2 SYGVNS. V dropped 6 bases and J dropped 8 bases, with 17 bases sitting between them. The CDR3 is made up of 14 amino acids.

The rearrangement uses TRBV19 and TRBJ1-3; D gene uncertain. Germline assignment: CDR1 LNHDA and CDR2 SQIVND (reference sequence). V was clipped by 3 bases and J by 1 base, with 10 bases between them. The CDR3 extends over 15 amino acids. CDR3 sequence (DNA): TGTGCCAGTAGTATCCGACATGATTCTGGAAACACCATATATTTT. It codes for CASSIRHDSGNTIYF.

V usage is TRBV15 and J usage is TRBJ2-3, with D hard to call. The CDR3 loop spans 12 amino acids. Per the germline V gene, CDR1 is LNHNV and CDR2 is YYDKDF (reference sequence). Trimming took 5 bases from V and 5 from J, leaving 8 bases between them. CDR3 sequence reads: CATSQRLDTQYF. The CDR3, as DNA: TGTGCCACCAGCCAACGCCTAGATACGCAGTATTTT. The full variable domain, rest sourced from reference TRBV15 and TRBJ2-3, is DAMVIQNPRYQVTQFGKPVTLSCSQTLNHNVMYWYQQKSSQAPKLLFHYYDKDFNNEADTPDNFQSRRPNTSFCFLDIRSPGLGDTAMYLCATSQRLDTQYFGPGTRLTVL.

This rearrangement joins TRBV5-8 to TRBJ2-1, with D unclear. V was shortened by 2 bases and J by 1 base, with 7 bases between the two germline ends. Germline V gene lookup returns CDR1 SGHTS and CDR2 YDEGEE. The CDR3 sequence is 14 residues long. In nucleotides, the CDR3 is TGTGCCAGCAGCTTCTTCGGGTCCTACAATGAGCAGTTCTTC. This gives the protein CASSFFGSYNEQFF.

This chain uses TRBV5-4 with TRBJ2-5; tentative D call: TRBD1 (6 bases). CDR3 size: 16 residues. The germline V gene encodes CDR1 SGHNT and CDR2 YYREEE (reference sequence). V was pared by 4 bases and J by 3 bases, with 19 bases between. For the CDR3, the DNA is TGTGCCAGCAGCCCTGAACTTCGCCAGGGGAAAGAGACCCAGTACTTC. This translates into CASSPELRQGKETQYF.

In this sample, this clone turned up once. The chain is built from TRBV2 and TRBJ1-6, with 7 nucleotides matching TRBD1. The CDR3 totals 13 residues. V lost 6 bases and J lost 9; bases outside the gene matches: 5. CDR1 is SNHLY and CDR2 is FYNNEI in the germline V gene. The CDR3 DNA reads as TGTGCCAGCAGGGACAGGAAGATTTCACCCCTCCACTTT. Translating it yields CASRDRKISPLHF.

The chain recombines TRBV5-8 with TRBJ1-1, with D tentatively TRBD1 (5 bases). V lost 1 base and J 3 bases, leaving 7 bases between the germline ends. Germline V gene sequence: CDR1 SGHTS, CDR2 YDEGEE. This CDR3 region has 13 residues. CDR3 sequence reads: CASSLSGYTEAFF. The CDR3 DNA sequence: TGTGCCAGCAGCTTGTCAGGGTACACTGAAGCTTTCTTT.

The sample holds one count of this clone. The chain combines TRBV5-6 with TRBJ2-5; 12 nucleotides match TRBD2. The germline gives CDR1 SGHDT, CDR2 YYEEEE. The CDR3 spans 16 residues. V gave up 1 base and J gave up 5 bases; unmatched junction bases: 6. The CDR3 DNA follows: TGTGCCAGCAGCTTGCATCTAGCGGGAGGGTGGGAGACCCAGTACTTC. Its protein product is CASSLHLAGGWETQYF.

V is TRBV4-1 and J is TRBJ1-2; D is uncertain. Trimming cost V 4 bases and J 0 bases, with 12 bases left between them. The CDR3 is 15 amino acids. The germline V gene has CDR1 MGHRA and CDR2 YSYEKL. CDR3 bases: TGCGCCAGCAGCCCGGGCTCCTCGGCTAACTATGGCTACACCTTC. Translated: CASSPGSSANYGYTF.

This clone was found a few times. This chain uses TRBV6-5 with TRBJ2-3; D perhaps matches TRBD2 (5 bases). There are 14 residues in the CDR3. V gave up 2 bases and J gave up 2 bases, with 8 bases separating them. From germline, CDR1 is MNHEY and CDR2 SVGAGI. The CDR3 reads CASSYNGDTDTQYF. Here the CDR3 DNA reads TGTGCCAGCAGTTACAACGGGGACACAGATACGCAGTATTTT.

The rearrangement uses TRBV2 and TRBJ2-3; D may be TRBD2 (6 bases). This CDR3 has 16 residues. V was cut by 6 bases and J by 2 bases, with 18 bases left in between. Germline V gene lookup returns CDR1 SNHLY and CDR2 FYNNEI. The CDR3 nucleotides are TGTGCCAGCAGCCTCGAACCGGGACTCAACACAGATACGCAGTATTTT. Translating gives CASSLEPGLNTDTQYF.

The rearrangement uses TRBV10-1 and TRBJ2-2; 7 bases line up with TRBD1. The CDR3 runs to 15 residues. Germline values: CDR1 WNHNN, CDR2 SYGVQD (reference sequence). Losses at the gene ends were 4 bases for V and 0 bases for J; bases not matched to a gene: 2. The CDR3 spells CASSVGGANTGELFF. The CDR3 DNA follows: TGCGCCAGCAGTGTAGGGGGCGCGAACACCGGGGAGCTGTTTTTT.

The chain uses TRBV2 and TRBJ2-7; 9 bases are a match to TRBD2. The CDR3 totals 14 residues. Per the germline V gene, CDR1 is SNHLY and CDR2 is FYNNEI. With V trimmed by 5 bases and J by 2 bases, 4 bases remained unmatched. The CDR3 region is CASSYERGAYEQYF. The CDR3 coding sequence is TGTGCCAGCAGTTATGAGCGGGGGGCCTACGAGCAGTACTTC.

The chain carries TRBV19 and TRBJ2-7, with 14 positions matching TRBD2. J lost 4 bases, V lost 7 bases, and 15 bases had no gene match. The length of the CDR3 is 18 residues. Germline V gives CDR1 LNHDA, CDR2 SQIVND (reference sequence). The CDR3 bases are TGTGCCAGTACCGCTAGAGCTATGGGACTAGCGGGAGTGTACGAGCAGTACTTC. Translated, it gives CASTARAMGLAGVYEQYF.